This passage covers 25 T cell receptor beta chains from one sample sequenced in a study of T cells in localized non-small cell lung cancer. Measured with immunoSEQ multiplex PCR; TCRdb has only the in-frame clones, and not every one. The sample records approximately 140,000 clones, roughly 90% being singletons. Here the sequenced sample was peripheral blood, taken before any cancer treatment. These receptors came from a female donor at least 60 years old with stage I lung adenocarcinoma.

V usage is TRBV9 and J usage is TRBJ2-2; TRBD1 matches 9 bases. The CDR3 loop spans 16 amino acids. Germline CDR1 is SGDLS and CDR2 is YYNGEE. Unmatched junction bases numbered 7, after V lost 3 bases and J lost 4 bases. CDR3 coding DNA: TGTGCCAGCAGCGCCGGGACAGGGAGGGGCACCGGGGAGCTGTTTTTT. It encodes CASSAGTGRGTGELFF.

The chain uses TRBV9 and TRBJ1-2, with TRBD1 as a possible D gene (6 bases). Germline V gives CDR1 SGDLS, CDR2 YYNGEE. V was clipped by 4 bases and J by 1 base, with 11 bases between them. The length of the CDR3 is 14 residues. The CDR3 region has the DNA TGTGCCAGCAGCAGATACAGGGATAACTATGGCTACACCTTC. Its translation: CASSRYRDNYGYTF.

The chain employs TRBV2 and TRBJ2-3, with 8 bases lining up with TRBD2. The CDR3 consists of 12 residues. V was clipped by 4 bases and J by 10 bases; unmatched bases: 4. Germline CDR1 SNHLY, CDR2 FYNNEI. CDR3 coding DNA: TGTGCCAGCAGTGGAACCGGGGGGGCGCAGTATTTT. It is translated as CASSGTGGAQYF.

This chain uses TRBV2 with TRBJ2-1; D is ambiguous. The length of the CDR3 is 11 residues. Per the germline V gene, CDR1 is SNHLY and CDR2 is FYNNEI. Trimming removed 5 bases at V and 5 bases at J, with 4 bases between. The CDR3 region has the DNA TGTGCCAGCAGTCCTAACAATGAGCAGTTCTTC. This gives the protein CASSPNNEQFF. Full variable domain (missing parts from reference TRBV2 and TRBJ2-1): EPEVTQTPSHQVTQMGQEVILRCVPISNHLYFYWYRQILGQKVEFLVSFYNNEISEKSEIFDDQFSVERPDGSNFTLKIRSTKLEDSAMYFCASSPNNEQFFGPGTRLTVL.

The chain employs TRBV28 and TRBJ2-7; 8 nucleotides agree with TRBD1. J gave up 3 bases and V 5 bases, and 12 bases lay outside the gene matches. The CDR3 loop spans 16 amino acids. Germline-derived CDR1 and CDR2 are MDHEN and SYDVKM. The CDR3 loop reads CASSPPDRGVSYEQYF. The DNA for the CDR3 is TGTGCCAGCAGTCCCCCTGACAGGGGAGTTAGCTACGAGCAGTACTTC.

The V and J genes are TRBV18 and TRBJ1-2, with D maybe TRBD1 (5 bases). The germline gives CDR1 KGHSH, CDR2 LQKENI. The V gene lost 2 bases and the J gene lost 5 bases, with 15 bases spanning the gap. The CDR3 has 15 residues. The CDR3 DNA reads TGTGCCAGCTCACCAGGGGGGACGGGTCTATATGGCTACACCTTC. Encoded protein: CASSPGGTGLYGYTF.

The chain is built from TRBV18 and TRBJ2-7; D might be TRBD1 (6 bases). In germline, CDR1 is KGHSH, CDR2 LQKENI. The CDR3 sequence is 15 residues long. The V end lost 3 bases, the J end lost 0 bases, and 12 bases lay between the germline ends. The CDR3 sequence: CASSPRTVSSYEQYF. CDR3 coding DNA: TGTGCCAGCTCACCCAGGACAGTCAGCTCCTACGAGCAGTACTTC.

The rearrangement joins TRBV27 to TRBJ2-1; D assignment may be TRBD1 or TRBD2 (5 bases each). The CDR3 is 13 residues long. Per germline, CDR1 MNHEY and CDR2 SMNVEV (reference sequence). The ends were cut back, 5 bases at V and 10 bases at J, with 15 bases in the middle. CDR3 nucleotides: TGTGCCAGCAGTCGGGACGGCCTAACAGAGCAGTTCTTC. Translation gives CASSRDGLTEQFF.

The V gene is TRBV28, the J gene TRBJ1-2, with unresolved D. V was clipped by 1 base and J by 3 bases, with 3 bases between them. Germline loops: CDR1 MDHEN, CDR2 SYDVKM. CDR3 length: 12 amino acids. Written as DNA, the CDR3 is TGTGCCAGCAGTTTATTCTACTATGGCTACACCTTC. Its protein product is CASSLFYYGYTF.

The chain combines TRBV2 with TRBJ1-4; 11 nucleotides align to TRBD1. The CDR3 covers 15 residues. The germline CDR1 and CDR2 sequences are SNHLY and FYNNEI. V gave up 5 bases and J gave up 7 bases; unmatched junction bases: 6. The CDR3 DNA reads TGTGCCAGCAGTTTCGAGGGACAGGGGGGTGAAAAACTGTTTTTT. Amino acid sequence: CASSFEGQGGEKLFF.

The chain employs TRBV30 and TRBJ1-5; a weak D match, TRBD1 (5 bases). V lost 8 bases and J 6 bases, leaving 17 bases between the germline ends. The CDR3 runs to 13 residues. Germline CDR1 reads GTSNPN; CDR2 reads SVGIG (reference sequence). The CDR3 region is CALGERGPQPQHF. CDR3 DNA sequence: TGTGCCCTTGGGGAGAGGGGCCCTCAGCCCCAGCATTTT.

The chain recombines TRBV6-6 with TRBJ2-1; 11 nucleotides agree with TRBD2. CDR1 and CDR2 (germline): MNHNY, SVGAGI (reference sequence). Unmatched junction bases numbered 8, after V lost 6 bases and J lost 4 bases. The CDR3 is 16 amino acids. The chain's CDR3 is CASRFRIAGGYNEQFF. The CDR3 region has the DNA TGTGCCAGCAGATTCCGAATAGCGGGAGGGTACAATGAGCAGTTCTTC.

The rearrangement links TRBV29-1 to TRBJ2-5; D ambiguous. The V end was cut by 5 bases, the J end by 7 bases, with 14 bases between. The CDR3 contains 12 residues. Germline-derived CDR1 and CDR2 are SQVTM and ANQGSEA. This CDR3 is CSVPIGPGTQYF. The DNA for the CDR3 is TGCAGCGTTCCTATAGGGCCGGGGACCCAGTACTTC.

This clone was recorded only once. The chain is built from TRBV4-1 and TRBJ2-7; 11 positions match TRBD1. Germline V gene data show CDR1 as MGHRA and CDR2 as YSYEKL. The V and J ends lost 3 bases and 2 bases, in that order; junction bases with no gene match: 3. The CDR3 runs to 15 residues. CDR3 coding DNA: TGCGCCAGCAGCCAGGGACAGGGGGAGACCTACGAGCAGTACTTC. Amino acid sequence: CASSQGQGETYEQYF.

The chain links TRBV2 to TRBJ2-6; D unclear. The CDR3 sequence is 16 residues long. Germline assignment: CDR1 SNHLY and CDR2 FYNNEI. V shed 6 bases and J shed 1 base, with 13 bases lying between them. This CDR3 reads CASSVDMRSGANVLTF. In nucleotides, the CDR3 is TGTGCCAGCAGCGTCGACATGAGGTCTGGGGCCAACGTCCTGACTTTC.

This clone was seen once. The genes are TRBV5-4 and TRBJ2-7; 7 bases fit TRBD2. J was trimmed by 1 base and V by 3 bases; bases with no gene match: 10. The CDR3 spans 16 residues. The germline CDR1 and CDR2 sequences are SGHNT and YYREEE (reference sequence). The CDR3 region has the DNA TGTGCCAGCAGCTCCCGGGCGGGGGAGCGGTCCTACGAGCAGTACTTC. Translating gives CASSSRAGERSYEQYF. Filled out from reference TRBV5-4 and TRBJ2-7, the complete variable domain reads ETGVTQSPTHLIKTRGQQVTLRCSSQSGHNTVSWYQQALGQGPQFIFQYYREEENGRGNFPPRFSGLQFPNYSSELNVNALELDDSALYLCASSSRAGERSYEQYFGPGTRLTVT.

This chain links TRBV2 with TRBJ1-1; 8 nucleotides align to TRBD1. The CDR3 is 14 residues long. Germline V gives CDR1 SNHLY, CDR2 FYNNEI. V lost 4 bases and J lost 0; bases outside the gene matches: 1. DNA for the CDR3: TGTGCCAGCAGTGGGACAGGGTTGAACACTGAAGCTTTCTTT. It encodes CASSGTGLNTEAFF.

The CDR3 DNA is TGTGCCAGCAGTTTGGGCAGTTATTATGGCTACACCTTC. It translates to CASSLGSYYGYTF. The chain uses TRBV28 and TRBJ1-2, with D unresolved. The CDR3 covers 13 residues. CDR1 is MDHEN and CDR2 is SYDVKM in the germline V gene. V was clipped by 3 bases and J by 5 bases, with 10 bases between them.

J is TRBJ2-7 and V is TRBV11-2; possibly TRBD2 for D (6 bases). The CDR3 contains 13 residues. Trimming stripped 9 bases from V and 3 bases from J, with 15 bases between. Germline V gene lookup returns CDR1 SGHAT and CDR2 FQNNGV. Here the CDR3 DNA reads TGTGCCAGTAGCGCGGGGCTCGTCTACGAGCAGTACTTC. Its protein product is CASSAGLVYEQYF. Based on the CDR3 plus reference TRBV11-2 and TRBJ2-7, the full variable domain is EAGVAQSPRYKIIEKRQSVAFWCNPISGHATLYWYQQILGQGPKLLIQFQNNGVVDDSQLPKDRFSAERLKGVDSTLKIQPAKLEDSAVYLCASSAGLVYEQYFGPGTRLTVT.

This chain uses TRBV2 with TRBJ1-2; D may be TRBD1 (5 bases). Looked up from germline, CDR1 is SNHLY and CDR2 is FYNNEI. Trimming removed 2 bases from V and 7 bases from J, with 8 bases in between. This CDR3 has 12 amino acids. The CDR3 region is CASSEQGVGYTF. The CDR3 nucleotides are TGTGCCAGCAGTGAACAGGGAGTTGGCTACACCTTC.

The chain employs TRBV6-6 and TRBJ2-3; D remains ambiguous. The CDR3 contains 13 residues. Trimming shortened V by 2 bases and J by 9 bases, and 12 bases separated the two germline ends. In germline, CDR1 is MNHNY, CDR2 SVGAGI (reference sequence). The chain's CDR3 is CASSYGSDVTQYF. In DNA, the CDR3 is TGTGCCAGCAGTTACGGTTCAGACGTAACGCAGTATTTT.

The J gene is TRBJ1-5, the V gene TRBV28; tentative D call: TRBD1 (6 bases). The CDR3 length is 17 residues. The V gene lost 3 bases and the J gene lost 1 base, with 16 bases spanning the gap. Per germline, CDR1 MDHEN and CDR2 SYDVKM. CDR3 sequence: CASSFGRGGTSNQPQHF. The CDR3 DNA is TGTGCCAGCAGTTTCGGCAGAGGGGGAACAAGCAATCAGCCCCAGCATTTT.

This chain joins TRBV27 and TRBJ2-2, with 7 bases lining up with TRBD2. The germline V gene has CDR1 MNHEY and CDR2 SMNVEV (reference sequence). V was pared by 6 bases and J by 0 bases, with 7 bases of the junction left unmatched. This CDR3 region has 16 residues. Here the CDR3 DNA reads TGTGCCAGCAGAAGATCGGGGGGAACGAACACCGGGGAGCTGTTTTTT. This codes for CASRRSGGTNTGELFF.

This clone was picked up one time. The chain uses TRBV5-1 and TRBJ1-2; D gene unclear. Germline CDR1 and CDR2: SGHRS and YFSETQ. V lost 6 bases, J lost 6 bases, and 18 bases lay in between. The CDR3 covers 14 residues. CDR3 nucleotides: TGCGCCAGCAACCAGCCAGGTATTCGGAATGGCTACACCTTC. It encodes CASNQPGIRNGYTF.

The V and J genes are TRBV6-1 and TRBJ2-1; possible D gene TRBD1, 5 bases. The CDR3 contains 14 residues. Germline V gene data show CDR1 as MNHNS and CDR2 as SASEGT. Trimming took off 2 bases at V and 7 bases at J, with 12 bases between the two ends. The CDR3 protein is CASSEFAGLNEQFF. Written as DNA, the CDR3 is TGTGCCAGCAGTGAATTCGCAGGGCTAAATGAGCAGTTCTTC.